This T cell receptor beta chain was documented in a study of T cells in Graves' hyperthyroidism and ophthalmopathy. Study conclusions and caveats: Expanded thyroid clonotypes (above 0.001) were mostly also found in blood.

In the case of this clonotype: No antigen is known for it.

Template material for amplifying TCR beta CDR3 regions consisted of RNA transcripts. With the HTBI primer set, the TCR CDR3 went through a first round of RT-PCR. In TCRdb, the multiplex PCR reads were re-called with MiXCR into one record per CDR3 protein. This sample yields 600,000 to 800,000 distinct CDR3 sequences, of which around a third are seen a single time; roughly 30% belongs to the top ten. Over 18 months, lack of ophthalmopathy progression marked Graves' hyperthyroidism as stable. Diagnostic assessment was based on clinical symptoms, serum thyroxine and TRAb, thyroid ultrasound and orbital computed tomography. The TCR was taken from a woman aged 40-49 years with Graves' hyperthyroidism. Sequenced input: blood.

The CDR3 region is CASSLRELHRYEQYF. CDR3 DNA sequence: TGTGCCAGCAGTTTACGGGAACTTCACCGCTACGAGCAGTACTTC. The gene calls are TRBV28 and TRBJ2-7; a weak D match, TRBD2 (5 bases). CDR1 and CDR2 (germline): MDHEN, SYDVKM. CDR3 length: 15 residues. V dropped 2 bases and J dropped 3 bases, with 14 bases sitting between them.